This T cell receptor (beta chain) was observed in a study of metastatic and nonmetastatic thyroid tumors. Broader study findings: Versus benign nodules, malignant thyroid tumors reportedly had significantly higher TCR beta diversity, in blood and tumor.

By sample share, this clone is medium-sized. Its antigen is as yet unknown. Every patient underwent thyroid surgery untreated. The CDR3 runs 15 residues. The ends were cut back, 8 bases at V and 4 bases at J, with 18 bases in the middle. CDR1 LNHNV and CDR2 YYDKDF come from the germline V gene (reference sequence). Original data processing: What underpinned the distant-metastasis classifier for papillary thyroid cancer was the set of CDR3 differences across clinicopathological groups. TCRdb reprocessed the PCR reads using MiXCR. Clone size and V and J calls follow TCRdb, not the original study. The table lists 25,000 to 35,000 clones, 3.5% to 5% of them singletons, with roughly 21% in the top ten.

This TCR came from a female donor with papillary thyroid cancer or a benign thyroid nodule (not recorded which). Some clones in this sample may be carry-over from other donors' samples. The gene calls are TRBV15 and TRBJ1-5, with TRBD1 as a possible D gene (5 bases). Specimen: blood. DNA of the CDR3: TGTGCCACCGCCTTTTGGCGGGGGGTTAATCAGCCCCAGCATTTT. The encoded protein is CATAFWRGVNQPQHF.